A selection of T cell receptor beta chains follows, all from one sample in a study of siplizumab effects on memory and regulatory T cells. Data came from immunoSEQ multiplex PCR; TCRdb stores just in-frame clones and leaves some out. This table has 100,000 to 110,000 clones, approximately 94% appearing once. Sequenced sample: non-Treg CD4+ T cells sorted from blood. The receptors were sampled from a human donor in good health. Both conserved end residues are part of each CDR3. The order of the fields is CDR3 protein, V gene, J gene.

CASSQRVRTSGREDTQYF	TRBV4-2	TRBJ2-3
CSVAVTSVNTEAFF	TRBV29-1	TRBJ1-1
CASSLDRNNEQFF	TRBV5-1	TRBJ2-1
CASSGSPDGYSGNTIYF	TRBV9	TRBJ1-3
CASSDQTGSNIQYF	TRBV7-3	TRBJ2-4
CASSATGGIVFQPQHF	TRBV2	TRBJ1-5
CAISEDRQGNTEAFF	TRBV10-3	TRBJ1-1
CASSIRGDQPQHF	TRBV19	TRBJ1-5
CASSLGLAGGNNEQFF	TRBV5-1	TRBJ2-1
CATSRGFRQALRETQYF	TRBV15	TRBJ2-5
CASGGPASDSYNEQFF	TRBV12-5	TRBJ2-1
CASSWMPGQGTSGANVLTF	TRBV5-4	TRBJ2-6
CAIGQTNTGELFF	TRBV10-3	TRBJ2-2
CASSTDITSGNTIYF	TRBV5-5	TRBJ1-3
CASSVFPEKDEQFF	TRBV2	TRBJ2-1
CASIGVRRTDTQYF	TRBV10-2	TRBJ2-3
CAISHGTTYEQYF	TRBV10-3	TRBJ2-7
CASSPSLNTEAFF	TRBV5-4	TRBJ1-1
CAWSRTYREAGELFF	TRBV30	TRBJ2-2
CASSPDWGAAFQETQYF	TRBV7-2	TRBJ2-5
CASSLAGGYNEQFF	TRBV28	TRBJ2-1
CASSPDLYEQYF	TRBV7-2	TRBJ2-7
CATRTDSNTGELFF	TRBV14	TRBJ2-2
CASSHGTGLGQYF	TRBV14	TRBJ2-5
CASSDPGSNQPQHF	TRBV6-1	TRBJ1-5
CAWRTLAEPQETQYF	TRBV30	TRBJ2-5
CASSLAPAGGGNEKLFF	TRBV5-1	TRBJ1-4
CASGPSGQGTETQYF	TRBV12-5	TRBJ2-5
CASSEEKGSYTGELFF	TRBV10-2	TRBJ2-2
CASSQVGLRTDTQYF	TRBV4-1	TRBJ2-3
CASSVGPNSNQPQHF	TRBV9	TRBJ1-5
CAIGTRSYEQYF	TRBV28	TRBJ2-7
CASRLIGLAGGADTQYF	TRBV5-6	TRBJ2-3
CASSLASGRGNEQFF	TRBV11-3	TRBJ2-1
CARSRVGGNEQFF	TRBV30	TRBJ2-1
CASAFRGLNYEQYF	TRBV2	TRBJ2-7
CASSPVEGKAFF	TRBV18	TRBJ1-1
CASSSRTSGSYEQFF	TRBV7-2	TRBJ2-1
CASSIAGGYEQYF	TRBV19	TRBJ2-7
CASSHRGSSYNEQFF	TRBV18	TRBJ2-1
CASSTTGGYNTEAFF	TRBV7-3	TRBJ1-1
CASSVGDRVGGEQFF	TRBV9	TRBJ2-1
CASSPAARGLGELFF	TRBV18	TRBJ2-2
CASSQPTRQGDNYGYTF	TRBV4-1	TRBJ1-2
CASSLWGAQYEQYF	TRBV5-1	TRBJ2-7
CASSPQLGTPNTGELFF	TRBV18	TRBJ2-2